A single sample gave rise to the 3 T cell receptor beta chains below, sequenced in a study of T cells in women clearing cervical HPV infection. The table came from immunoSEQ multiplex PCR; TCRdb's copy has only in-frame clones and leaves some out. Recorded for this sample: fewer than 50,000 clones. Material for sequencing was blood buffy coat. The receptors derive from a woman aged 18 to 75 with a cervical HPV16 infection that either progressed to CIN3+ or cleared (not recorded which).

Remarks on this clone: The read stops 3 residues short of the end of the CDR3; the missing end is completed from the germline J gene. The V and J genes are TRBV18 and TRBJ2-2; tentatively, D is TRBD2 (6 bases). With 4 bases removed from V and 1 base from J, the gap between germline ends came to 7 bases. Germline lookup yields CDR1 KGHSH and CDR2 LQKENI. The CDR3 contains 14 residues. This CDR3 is CASSLGGNTGELFF. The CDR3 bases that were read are TGTGCCAGCTCACTGGGGGGGAACACCGGGGAG.

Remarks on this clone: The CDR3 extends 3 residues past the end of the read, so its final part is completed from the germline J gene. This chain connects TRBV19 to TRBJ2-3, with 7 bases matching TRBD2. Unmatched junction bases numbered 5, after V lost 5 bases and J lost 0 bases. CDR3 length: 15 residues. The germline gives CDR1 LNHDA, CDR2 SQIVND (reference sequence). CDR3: CASSLSGASTDTQYF. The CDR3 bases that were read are TGTGCCAGTAGTCTAAGCGGGGCTAGCACAGATACG.

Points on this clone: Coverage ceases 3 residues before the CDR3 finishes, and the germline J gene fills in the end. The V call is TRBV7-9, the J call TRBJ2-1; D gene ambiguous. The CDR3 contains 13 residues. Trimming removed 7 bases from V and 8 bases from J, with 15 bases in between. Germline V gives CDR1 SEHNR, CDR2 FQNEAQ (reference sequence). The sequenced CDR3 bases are TGTGCCAGCATCAAATGGCTAGGCGATGAG. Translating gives CASIKWLGDE. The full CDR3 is CASIKWLGDEQFF.